A single sample is the source of the 15 T cell receptor beta chains below, sequenced in a study of T cells in women clearing cervical HPV infection. Here immunoSEQ multiplex PCR was the method, and the copy in TCRdb shows in-frame clones only, minus some. The table for this sample gives 20,000 to 25,000 clones. The sequenced material came from blood buffy coat. These receptors all stem from a woman aged 18 to 75 with a cervical HPV16 infection that either progressed to CIN3+ or cleared (not recorded which).

Concerning this clone itself: Read coverage stops 3 residues before the CDR3 terminus; the germline J gene supplies the remainder. This chain links TRBV5-6 with TRBJ2-7, with TRBD1 matching 11 bases. The length of the CDR3 is 15 residues. Germline V lookup: CDR1 SGHDT, CDR2 YYEEEE. V lost 2 bases and J lost 4; bases outside the gene matches: 5. This CDR3 is CASSFVGTGGYEQYF. The CDR3 bases that were read are TGTGCCAGCAGCTTCGTAGGGACAGGGGGTTACGAG.

CDR3 DNA (partial): TGTGCCAGCAGCTCTCAGGAGGACGAG. Translated, it gives CASSSQEDE. The CDR3 reads in full as CASSSQEDEQYF. V gene TRBV7-6 combines with J gene TRBJ2-7; TRBD2 is a possible D gene (5 bases). The missing CDR3 end, 3 residues past where the read stops, is filled in from the germline J gene. V shed 4 bases and J shed 5 bases, with 9 bases lying between them. The CDR3 is 12 amino acids. Germline assignment: CDR1 SGHVS and CDR2 FNYEAQ.

Concerning this clone itself: Read sequence stops 3 residues before the CDR3 end, and the germline J gene provides the missing end. The rearrangement links TRBV7-9 to TRBJ2-3, with TRBD2 identical over 7 bases. This CDR3 is built from 14 residues. V trimming: 1 base; J trimming: 7 bases; junction bases outside the gene matches: 5. From germline, CDR1 is SEHNR and CDR2 FQNEAQ (reference sequence). The part of the CDR3 DNA that was read is TGTGCCAGCAGCTTAGGACTAGCTTCTTATACG. It encodes CASSLGLASYT. The full CDR3 is CASSLGLASYTQYF.

Concerning this clone: The read falls 3 residues short of the CDR3 end, and the missing part is taken from the germline J gene. V is TRBV7-3 and J is TRBJ1-4; D unresolved. This CDR3 is built from 13 residues. CDR1 SGHTA and CDR2 FQGTGA come from the germline V gene. Trimming removed 8 bases from V and 4 bases from J, with 11 bases in between. The covered CDR3 bases are TGTGCCAGCGGCGGAGAGATTAATGAAAAA. As protein: CASGGEINEK. The full CDR3 sequence reads CASGGEINEKLFF.

With respect to this clone: The read terminates 3 residues before the CDR3 end, so the remaining end is supplied by the germline J gene. The V call is TRBV7-9, the J call TRBJ1-2; TRBD1 agrees at 7 bases. Germline CDR1 SEHNR, CDR2 FQNEAQ (reference sequence). This CDR3 spans 14 amino acids. Trimming cost V 8 bases and J 3 bases; bases outside gene matches: 9. CDR3: CASAEAGTDYGYTF. The CDR3 DNA, read in part, is TGTGCCAGCGCCGAGGCCGGGACAGACTATGGC.

As for this clone: The read falls 3 residues short of the CDR3 end, and the missing part is taken from the germline J gene. Other DNA sequences from this sample encode an identical CDR3 as well. The chain links TRBV12-3 or TRBV12-4 to TRBJ1-1, with D perhaps matching TRBD1 (5 bases). V was shortened by 1 base and J by 5 bases, with 8 bases between the two germline ends. The CDR3 totals 13 residues. CDR3 loop: CASSLGPGTEAFF. The CDR3 DNA, read in part, is TGTGCCAGCAGTTTAGGCCCAGGGACTGAA.

With regard to this clone: The read terminates 3 residues before the CDR3 end, so the remaining end is supplied by the germline J gene. The rearrangement uses TRBV5-6 and TRBJ1-2; 11 bases fit TRBD1. This CDR3 comprises 14 residues. Germline V lookup: CDR1 SGHDT, CDR2 YYEEEE. CDR3 residues: CASSGVDRGQGYTF. Incomplete CDR3 DNA: TGTGCCAGCAGCGGGGTGGACAGGGGGCAGGGC.

With respect to this clone: The sequence runs out 3 residues before the end of the CDR3; the remainder is reconstructed from the germline J gene. This chain joins TRBV2 and TRBJ2-6; 9 bases are shared with TRBD1. Trimming at V came to 4 bases and at J to 1 base, leaving 5 bases not matched to a gene. In germline, CDR1 is SNHLY, CDR2 FYNNEI. This CDR3 region has 17 residues. CDR3 bases read: TGTGCCAGCAGTGGACAGGGGGTTCGATCTGGGGCCAACGTC. Protein sequence: CASSGQGVRSGANV. The CDR3 as a whole reads CASSGQGVRSGANVLTF.

In the case of this clone: The read terminates 3 residues before the CDR3 end, so the remaining end is supplied by the germline J gene. The chain joins TRBV4-1 to TRBJ2-1, with D tentatively TRBD2 (6 bases). This CDR3 contains 16 residues. Germline V CDR1 and CDR2: MGHRA, YSYEKL. V was trimmed by 6 bases and J by 6 bases, leaving 21 bases between them. CDR3 loop: CASRLSAGFVSNEQFF. CDR3 DNA (partial): TGCGCCAGCAGGCTGTCAGCGGGCTTCGTTTCCAATGAG.

Concerning this clone itself: With the read ending 3 residues before the CDR3 end, the germline J gene is used to fill in that end. The J gene is TRBJ1-3, the V gene TRBV6-2 or TRBV6-3, with D unclear. Germline CDR1 MNHEY, CDR2 SVGEGT. The CDR3 covers 13 residues. With 8 bases removed from V and 3 bases from J, the gap between germline ends came to 11 bases. The part of the CDR3 DNA that was read is TGTGCCAGCTCGTCCTTGTATGGAAACACC. Translation gives CASSSLYGNT. The entire CDR3 sequence reads CASSSLYGNTIYF.

About this clone: The CDR3 end falls 3 residues outside the read, so it is completed with the germline J gene. J is TRBJ1-5 and V is TRBV6-7, with 12 bases matching TRBD1. TRBV6-7 qualifies as an ORF whose function is uncertain. With 9 bases clipped from V and 5 bases from J, the junction kept 17 bases outside the gene matches. CDR3 length equals 18 residues. The DNA read from the CDR3 is TGTGCCAGACTGTGGGACAGGGGGCGTCCTCGGGGGGATCAGCCC. This gives the protein CARLWDRGRPRGDQP. The whole CDR3 reads CARLWDRGRPRGDQPQHF.

This chain's CDR3 is CASSLASGSAGELFF. CDR3 DNA, as far as it was read: TGCGCCAGCAGCTTGGCCAGCGGGAGTGCCGGGGAG. This sequence joins TRBV5-1 and TRBJ2-2; 8 bases match TRBD2. With the read ending 3 residues before the CDR3 end, the germline J gene is used to fill in that end. Trimming removed 0 bases from V and 6 bases from J; junction bases left unmatched: 4. The CDR3 runs to 15 residues. Per germline, CDR1 SGHRS and CDR2 YFSETQ.

Details on this clone: Read data end 3 residues before the CDR3 end; the end is taken from the germline J gene. The chain uses TRBV30 and TRBJ1-1, with a possible D match to TRBD1 (6 bases). The V end was cut by 5 bases, the J end by 4 bases, with 14 bases between. Germline values: CDR1 GTSNPN, CDR2 SVGIG (reference sequence). The CDR3 totals 13 residues. CDR3 loop: CAWVQGWITEAFF. CDR3 bases read: TGTGCCTGGGTACAGGGATGGATCACTGAA.

CDR3 DNA, as far as it was read: TGTGCCAGCGACGCGGGGGCTTTATATAATTCACCC. It is translated as CASDAGALYNSP. Given in full, the CDR3 is CASDAGALYNSPLHF. The chain couples TRBV2 to TRBJ1-6; D might be TRBD1 (6 bases). From the germline J gene comes the end of the CDR3, since the read stops 3 residues before it. V was shortened by 8 bases and J by 4 bases, with 15 bases between the two germline ends. The length of the CDR3 is 15 residues. Germline values: CDR1 SNHLY, CDR2 FYNNEI.

To note about this clone: With the read ending 3 residues before the CDR3 end, the germline J gene is used to fill in that end. This chain links TRBV2 with TRBJ1-1, with no clear D. There are 14 residues in the CDR3. V was clipped by 4 bases and J by 2 bases, with 11 bases between them. Germline V gene sequence: CDR1 SNHLY, CDR2 FYNNEI. Incomplete CDR3 DNA: TGTGCCAGCAGTGGAACAGCGGTTAACACTGAA. This codes for CASSGTAVNTE. The complete CDR3 protein is CASSGTAVNTEAFF.